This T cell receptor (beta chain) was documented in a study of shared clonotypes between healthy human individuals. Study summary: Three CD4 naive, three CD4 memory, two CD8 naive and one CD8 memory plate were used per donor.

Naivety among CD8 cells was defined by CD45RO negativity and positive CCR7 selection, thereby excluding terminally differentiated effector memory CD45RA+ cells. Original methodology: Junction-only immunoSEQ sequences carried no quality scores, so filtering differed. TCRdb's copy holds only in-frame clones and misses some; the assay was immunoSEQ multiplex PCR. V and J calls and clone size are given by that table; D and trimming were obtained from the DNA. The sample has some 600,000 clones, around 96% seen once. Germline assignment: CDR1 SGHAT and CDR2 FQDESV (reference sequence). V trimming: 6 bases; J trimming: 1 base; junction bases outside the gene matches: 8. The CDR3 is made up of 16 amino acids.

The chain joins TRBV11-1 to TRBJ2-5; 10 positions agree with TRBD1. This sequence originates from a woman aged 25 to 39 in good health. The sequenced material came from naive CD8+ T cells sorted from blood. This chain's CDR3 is CASSGGGDRGQETQYF. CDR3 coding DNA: TGTGCCAGCAGTGGCGGCGGGGACAGGGGCCAAGAGACCCAGTACTTC. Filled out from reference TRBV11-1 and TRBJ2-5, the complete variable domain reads EAEVAQSPRYKITEKSQAVAFWCDPISGHATLYWYRQILGQGPELLVQFQDESVVDDSQLPKDRFSAERLKGVDSTLKIQPAELGDSAMYLCASSGGGDRGQETQYFGPGTRLLVL.